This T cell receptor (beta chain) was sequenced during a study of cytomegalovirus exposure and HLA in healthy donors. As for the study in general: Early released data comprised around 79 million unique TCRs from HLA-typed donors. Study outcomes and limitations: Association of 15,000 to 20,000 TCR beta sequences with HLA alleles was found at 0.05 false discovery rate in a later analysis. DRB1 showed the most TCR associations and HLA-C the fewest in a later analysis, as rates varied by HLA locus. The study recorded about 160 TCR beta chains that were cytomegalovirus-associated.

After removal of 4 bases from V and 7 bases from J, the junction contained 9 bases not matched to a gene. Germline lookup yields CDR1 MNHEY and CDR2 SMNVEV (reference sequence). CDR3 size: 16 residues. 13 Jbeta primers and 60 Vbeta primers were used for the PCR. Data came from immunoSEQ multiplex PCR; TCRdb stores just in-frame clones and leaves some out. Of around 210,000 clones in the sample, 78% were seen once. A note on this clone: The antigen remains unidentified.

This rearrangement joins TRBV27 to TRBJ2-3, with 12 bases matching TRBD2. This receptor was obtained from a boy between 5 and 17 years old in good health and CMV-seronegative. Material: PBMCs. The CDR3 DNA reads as TGTGCCAGCAGTTGGAGACTAGCGGGGGCTTTCAATACGCAGTATTTT. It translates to CASSWRLAGAFNTQYF.